What follows are 11 T cell receptor beta chains derived from one specimen sequenced in a study of blood T cell repertoires in COVID-19. Profiling relied on immunoSEQ multiplex PCR, and the TCRdb table lists in-frame clones only, not all of them. This table has around 310,000 clones, over 75% appearing once. Sequenced: peripheral blood. Every receptor here comes from a woman aged 45-59 years with active or convalescent COVID-19.

The chain recombines TRBV5-8 with TRBJ1-4; no clear D gene. Looked up from germline, CDR1 is SGHTS and CDR2 is YDEGEE. CDR3 length equals 12 residues. Trimming pared 2 bases from V and 7 bases from J, leaving 6 bases between. As DNA, the CDR3 is TGTGCCAGCAGCTTACTAAGTGAAAAACTGTTTTTT. Translated, it gives CASSLLSEKLFF. Full variable domain (outside the CDR3, taken from reference TRBV5-8 and TRBJ1-4): EAGVTQSPTHLIKTRGQQATLRCSPISGHTSVYWYQQALGLGLQFLLWYDEGEERNRGNFPPRFSGRQFPNYSSELNVNALELEDSALYLCASSLLSEKLFFGSGTQLSVL.

A word on this clone: This sample includes further DNA sequences coding for the same CDR3. This chain connects TRBV15 to TRBJ1-2; 10 bases fit TRBD1. The junction had 2 bases not matched to a gene; V was cut back by 3 bases and J by 1 base. The CDR3 has 15 amino acids. Germline lookup yields CDR1 LNHNV and CDR2 YYDKDF (reference sequence). The CDR3 region is CATSSRDRGNYGYTF. CDR3 sequence (DNA): TGTGCCACCAGCAGCCGGGACAGGGGTAACTATGGCTACACCTTC. Together with reference TRBV15 and TRBJ1-2, the CDR3 gives the full variable domain: DAMVIQNPRYQVTQFGKPVTLSCSQTLNHNVMYWYQQKSSQAPKLLFHYYDKDFNNEADTPDNFQSRRPNTSFCFLDIRSPGLGDTAMYLCATSSRDRGNYGYTFGSGTRLTVV.

The chain employs TRBV7-2 and TRBJ2-1, with a weak D call TRBD1 (5 bases). CDR3 length: 19 residues. Germline CDR1 is SGHTA and CDR2 is FQGNSA. The V end lost 0 bases, the J end lost 5 bases, and 23 bases lay between the germline ends. The CDR3 loop reads CASSLAATSISGADNEQFF. DNA of the CDR3: TGTGCCAGCAGCTTAGCGGCGACTTCAATCTCTGGGGCAGACAATGAGCAGTTCTTC.

V usage is TRBV4-2 and J usage is TRBJ2-7; tentatively, D is TRBD1 (5 bases). Germline V lookup: CDR1 LGHNA, CDR2 YNFKEQ. CDR3 length: 13 residues. Trimming left V 3 bases short and J 0 bases short, with 6 bases between. The CDR3, as DNA: TGTGCCAGCAGCCAGGGGCTCTCCTACGAGCAGTACTTC. Translated: CASSQGLSYEQYF.

The V and J genes are TRBV11-2 and TRBJ1-1; D perhaps matches TRBD1 (6 bases). V was cut by 4 bases and J by 6 bases, with 21 bases left in between. The CDR3 is 16 amino acids. CDR1 SGHAT and CDR2 FQNNGV come from the germline V gene. The CDR3, as DNA: TGTGCCAGCAGCTCCATAGAGGTCCAGGGGATAGCTGAAGCTTTCTTT. Amino acids: CASSSIEVQGIAEAFF.

This chain joins TRBV5-1 and TRBJ1-1, with D tentatively TRBD1 (5 bases). Germline assignment: CDR1 SGHRS and CDR2 YFSETQ. Trimming removed 1 base at V and 0 bases at J, with 16 bases between. The CDR3 consists of 17 residues. In DNA form, the CDR3 reads TGCGCCAGCAGCTTGTTCCCAGGGACTTCCATGAACACTGAAGCTTTCTTT. Translating it yields CASSLFPGTSMNTEAFF.

V gene TRBV4-3 combines with J gene TRBJ1-1; possible D gene TRBD1, 5 bases. Deletions cut 2 bases from V and 1 base from J, with 11 bases between. The CDR3 loop spans 15 amino acids. Germline lookup yields CDR1 LGHNA and CDR2 YSLEER. DNA for the CDR3: TGCGCCAGCAGCCAAACTGGGCAGGGGAACACTGAAGCTTTCTTT. Translating gives CASSQTGQGNTEAFF.

This chain joins TRBV5-1 and TRBJ1-2; TRBD1 agrees at 10 bases. V dropped 2 bases and J dropped 3; count of bases not matched to a gene: 7. This CDR3 has 16 residues. The germline CDR1 and CDR2 sequences are SGHRS and YFSETQ. In nucleotides, the CDR3 is TGCGCCAGCAGCTTAAACCGGGACAGGGGCGACTATGGCTACACCTTC. As protein: CASSLNRDRGDYGYTF.

The chain carries TRBV30 and TRBJ1-5; no firm D call. In germline, CDR1 is GTSNPN, CDR2 SVGIG (reference sequence). V lost 1 base and J 6 bases, leaving 10 bases between the germline ends. This CDR3 region has 13 residues. The CDR3 DNA is TGTGCCTGGAGTGCCAGGATCCTTCAGCCCCAGCATTTT. Protein sequence: CAWSARILQPQHF.

In its sample, this clone was seen once. The chain is built from TRBV5-5 and TRBJ1-5; D is ambiguous. V was shortened by 0 bases and J by 4 bases, with 5 bases between the two germline ends. This CDR3 has 13 residues. The germline CDR1 and CDR2 sequences are SGHKS and YYEKEE (reference sequence). CDR3 region: CASSLVVNQPQHF. CDR3 coding DNA: TGTGCCAGCAGCTTGGTAGTAAATCAGCCCCAGCATTTT.

The chain uses TRBV2 and TRBJ1-1; a possible D gene is TRBD1 (5 bases). CDR1 is SNHLY and CDR2 is FYNNEI in the germline V gene. This CDR3 is 15 amino acids long. V dropped 2 bases and J dropped 1 base, with 11 bases sitting between them. CDR3 amino acids: CASSETRTTNTEAFF. DNA of the CDR3: TGTGCCAGCAGTGAAACGCGGACAACGAACACTGAAGCTTTCTTT.